The 21 T cell receptor beta chains listed next were all sequenced from one sample in a study of human T cells and chemical hapten exposure. TCRdb independently ran MiXCR on the RACE reads; one entry per CDR3 protein. The sample holds 50,000 to 60,000 distinct CDR3 sequences, around an eighth seen once. This sample's time point: patch test 3, about 24 weeks after DPC sensitization. Treatment noted: therapeutic diphenylcyclopropenone sensitization with weekly scalp DPC. This sample comprised whole blood, obtained in connection with sensitization to the hapten diphenylcyclopropenone (DPC). Every receptor here comes from a man aged 25-45 years with alopecia areata. Some clones in this sample may be carry-over from other donors' samples.

This clonotype has just a few counts. The gene calls are TRBV29-1 and TRBJ1-5; D possibly corresponds to TRBD1 (5 bases). The length of the CDR3 is 13 residues. V was trimmed by 6 bases and J by 0 bases, leaving 9 bases between them. CDR1 is SQVTM and CDR2 is ANQGSEA in the germline V gene. Written as DNA, the CDR3 is TGCAGCGTCTTACAGGATAGCAATCAGCCCCAGCATTTT. It codes for CSVLQDSNQPQHF.

The table lists this clonotype with a few counts. The rearrangement joins TRBV9 to TRBJ2-1; D possibly corresponds to TRBD1 (6 bases). The CDR3 totals 13 residues. The V end lost 3 bases, the J end lost 9 bases, and 13 bases lay between the germline ends. Per germline, CDR1 SGDLS and CDR2 YYNGEE. The CDR3 loop reads CASSAFRGAEQFF. Written as DNA, the CDR3 is TGTGCCAGCAGCGCATTCAGGGGTGCTGAGCAGTTCTTC.

This chain links TRBV4-3 with TRBJ1-6, with 7 bases that match TRBD1. V lost 0 bases and J lost 9; bases outside the gene matches: 8. The CDR3 contains 16 residues. Germline V gene lookup returns CDR1 LGHNA and CDR2 YSLEER. The CDR3 region has the DNA TGCGCCAGCAGCCAAGATTTCAAACAGGGGTCTTCACCCCTCCACTTT. This translates into CASSQDFKQGSSPLHF.

This clonotype came up a few times. This chain uses TRBV14 with TRBJ2-1; 7 bases line up with TRBD1. The junction had 5 bases not matched to a gene; V was cut back by 1 base and J by 5 bases. CDR1 SGHDN and CDR2 FVKESK come from the germline V gene. The CDR3 is made up of 15 amino acids. CDR3 loop: CASSQGQGRDNEQFF. The CDR3 DNA follows: TGTGCCAGCAGCCAAGGACAGGGCAGGGACAATGAGCAGTTCTTC.

This clonotype was recorded many times. The chain uses TRBV3-1 and TRBJ2-1, with D hard to call. V lost 5 bases and J lost 3, with 8 bases in between. The CDR3 is 13 amino acids. Per germline, CDR1 LGHDT and CDR2 YNNKEL (reference sequence). The DNA of the CDR3 is TGTGCCAGCAGCGCAGTGAGCTACAATGAGCAGTTCTTC. It translates to CASSAVSYNEQFF.

In this sample, this clonotype turned up many times. This chain links TRBV18 with TRBJ1-2; D is unclear. The CDR3 has 14 amino acids. V was cut by 1 base and J by 6 bases, with 12 bases left in between. Germline V CDR1 and CDR2: KGHSH, LQKENI. The CDR3, as DNA: TGTGCCAGCTCACCACGGGATTTAAAGGATGGCTACACCTTC. It yields the protein CASSPRDLKDGYTF.

This clonotype was seen many times. The V call is TRBV12-3 or TRBV12-4, the J call TRBJ1-5, with a possible D match to TRBD1 (6 bases). The CDR3 is 14 amino acids. The V end was cut by 2 bases, the J end by 7 bases, with 12 bases between. CDR3 sequence reads: CASSLRPGVQPQHF. The CDR3 DNA reads as TGTGCCAGCAGTTTACGGCCAGGGGTCCAGCCCCAGCATTTT.

This clonotype was found many times. The rearrangement links TRBV5-1 to TRBJ2-3, with TRBD1 matching over 10 bases. The germline gives CDR1 SGHRS, CDR2 YFSETQ. The junction had 12 bases not matched to a gene; V was cut back by 2 bases and J by 0 bases. The CDR3 contains 19 residues. This CDR3 is CASSLPTGGPPASTDTQYF. CDR3 nucleotide sequence: TGCGCCAGCAGCTTACCGACAGGGGGCCCACCCGCGAGCACAGATACGCAGTATTTT.

The sample holds one count of this clonotype. This chain joins TRBV12-3 or TRBV12-4 and TRBJ1-1; D gene ambiguous. The CDR3 is 14 amino acids. Between the trimmed V and J ends, which lost 6 bases and 6 bases, there was a span of 17 bases. DNA for the CDR3: TGTGCCAGCAGCACGGGAGGCGGGATTTCTGAAGCTTTCTTT. Translation: CASSTGGGISEAFF.

The V gene is TRBV4-3, the J gene TRBJ2-3; TRBD1 matches at 8 bases. V lost 0 bases and J lost 4; bases outside the gene matches: 3. The CDR3 is 15 amino acids. CDR1 is LGHNA, CDR2 YSLEER, per germline. CDR3 sequence reads: CASSQDRGRADTQYF. CDR3 bases: TGCGCCAGCAGCCAAGACAGGGGGCGAGCAGATACGCAGTATTTT.

This chain uses TRBV4-1 with TRBJ1-5; D call uncertain. The V end was cut by 0 bases, the J end by 5 bases, with 11 bases between. Germline V gives CDR1 MGHRA, CDR2 YSYEKL. CDR3 length: 15 residues. This CDR3 reads CASSQDVTGDQPQHF. The CDR3 region has the DNA TGCGCCAGCAGCCAAGATGTGACGGGAGATCAGCCCCAGCATTTT.

This clonotype was picked up many times. The chain combines TRBV28 with TRBJ2-1, with D hard to call. Germline V lookup: CDR1 MDHEN, CDR2 SYDVKM. The CDR3 has 15 residues. V was pared by 7 bases and J by 3 bases, with 16 bases between. CDR3 amino acids: CASKSTSASYNEQFF. For the CDR3, the DNA is TGTGCCAGCAAATCGACATCAGCAAGCTACAATGAGCAGTTCTTC.

The gene calls are TRBV24-1 and TRBJ2-1; D remains unclear. CDR1 is KGHDR, CDR2 SFDVKD, per germline. Trimming left V 3 bases short and J 4 bases short, with 12 bases between. The CDR3 contains 15 residues. CDR3 coding DNA: TGTGCCACCAGTGATGCCAATCAGATTTACAATGAGCAGTTCTTC. Amino acids: CATSDANQIYNEQFF.

The chain has TRBV29-1 and TRBJ2-7; D not certain. The CDR3 totals 15 residues. The V end was cut by 0 bases, the J end by 0 bases, with 12 bases between. Germline CDR1 is SQVTM and CDR2 is ANQGSEA. CDR3 protein: CSVEDRAKPSYEQYF. Here the CDR3 DNA reads TGCAGCGTTGAAGATCGAGCCAAACCCTCCTACGAGCAGTACTTC.

This clonotype was seen more than once but under ten times. This sequence joins TRBV20-1 and TRBJ2-2, with 11 bases matching TRBD1. CDR3 length: 16 amino acids. In germline, CDR1 is DFQATT, CDR2 SNEGSKA (reference sequence). The V and J ends lost 3 bases and 3 bases, in that order; junction bases with no gene match: 6. The chain's CDR3 is CSARDRGHLYTGELFF. The DNA for the CDR3 is TGCAGTGCTAGGGACAGGGGGCACCTCTACACCGGGGAGCTGTTTTTT.

The V and J genes are TRBV11-2 and TRBJ2-3, with no clear D. V gave up 4 bases and J gave up 6 bases, with 17 bases separating them. Per germline, CDR1 SGHAT and CDR2 FQNNGV. This CDR3 spans 15 amino acids. CDR3 in DNA: TGTGCCAGCAGCTCCCATCCGGCTAGTAGGGATACGCAGTATTTT. This encodes CASSSHPASRDTQYF.

This clonotype was counted many times. The rearrangement uses TRBV3-1 and TRBJ2-7; 9 bases agree with TRBD1. V trimming: 6 bases; J trimming: 5 bases; junction bases outside the gene matches: 11. The CDR3 extends over 15 amino acids. Germline V gene lookup returns CDR1 LGHDT and CDR2 YNNKEL (reference sequence). CDR3 in DNA: TGTGCCAGCAGGCACAGGACAGGGGCCACGGACGAGCAGTACTTC. Translating it yields CASRHRTGATDEQYF.

This clonotype was counted only a few times. The chain recombines TRBV28 with TRBJ2-3; D remains ambiguous. The CDR3 is 17 amino acids. Trimming cost V 1 base and J 0 bases, with 14 bases left between them. Per the germline V gene, CDR1 is MDHEN and CDR2 is SYDVKM. The CDR3 here is CASSLYIGDSSTDTQYF. The CDR3 DNA reads as TGTGCCAGCAGTTTATACATTGGGGATTCTAGCACAGATACGCAGTATTTT.

V usage is TRBV4-1 and J usage is TRBJ1-4, with D possibly matching TRBD1 (6 bases). The length of the CDR3 is 17 residues. The V end lost 0 bases, the J end lost 6 bases, and 17 bases lay between the germline ends. Germline V gene data show CDR1 as MGHRA and CDR2 as YSYEKL. This CDR3 reads CASSQDYEDSGDEKLFF. CDR3 DNA: TGCGCCAGCAGCCAAGATTACGAGGACAGCGGCGATGAAAAACTGTTTTTT.

The chain uses TRBV27 and TRBJ2-7; a weak D match, TRBD2 (6 bases). V lost 8 bases, J lost 3 bases, and 23 bases lay in between. Germline V gene data show CDR1 as MNHEY and CDR2 as SMNVEV (reference sequence). This CDR3 spans 16 amino acids. The CDR3 DNA follows: TGTGCCAGCGGATCCGGGACGGGAGTGCACCACTACGAGCAGTACTTC. Its protein is CASGSGTGVHHYEQYF.

This chain uses TRBV2 with TRBJ2-7, with D maybe TRBD1 (6 bases). The CDR3 has 15 residues. CDR1 is SNHLY and CDR2 is FYNNEI in the germline V gene. Trimming removed 3 bases at V and 4 bases at J, with 16 bases between. The CDR3 region has the DNA TGTGCCAGCAGTGATAGCGCCAGGGGCATGTACGAGCAGTACTTC. This sequence encodes CASSDSARGMYEQYF. Filled out from reference TRBV2 and TRBJ2-7, the complete variable domain reads EPEVTQTPSHQVTQMGQEVILRCVPISNHLYFYWYRQILGQKVEFLVSFYNNEISEKSEIFDDQFSVERPDGSNFTLKIRSTKLEDSAMYFCASSDSARGMYEQYFGPGTRLTVT.